The present TCR beta chain was sequenced within a study of blood T cell repertoires in COVID-19. Background on the study: Sites across the United States, Italy and Spain contributed samples from acute and convalescent COVID-19. In each case, the material was cDNA or gDNA derived from T cells, B-cell-depleted T cells, or PBMCs.

Germline V gene data show CDR1 as SGHDT and CDR2 as YYEEEE. V lost 2 bases to trimming and J lost 3 bases, with 9 bases between them. This CDR3 has 13 residues. Source study methods: Amplification with reference gene primers provided the estimates of nucleated cell counts. Profiled with immunoSEQ multiplex PCR; TCRdb holds only in-frame clones, not every one. V and J calls and clone size are as listed in that table; D and trimming were resolved from the DNA. Of some 28,000 clones detected, over 70% appear once; the ten largest clones hold more than 15%. The V and J genes are TRBV5-6 and TRBJ2-7, with a tentative D call TRBD1 (6 bases). The sequence came from a man in his 70s with active COVID-19. Specimen: peripheral blood. CDR3: CASSFSRGYEQYF. The CDR3 nucleotides read TGTGCCAGCAGCTTTTCCAGGGGCTACGAGCAGTACTTC.